This T cell receptor (beta chain) was sequenced for a study of blood T cell repertoires in COVID-19. Study-level background: Samples representing acute and convalescent COVID-19 were sourced from the United States, Italy and Spain.

In Seattle, patients joined the study during active infection and were tracked longitudinally. Sequencing was performed with immunoSEQ multiplex PCR; in TCRdb, only in-frame clones are kept and a portion is missing. The sample contains 250,000 to 350,000 clones, around 90% of which appear only once. This CDR3 is 16 amino acids long. In germline, CDR1 is SGDLS, CDR2 YYNGEE. The V gene end was trimmed by 3 bases and the J gene end by 3 bases; junction bases not matched to a gene: 9. The rearrangement links TRBV9 to TRBJ2-5; TRBD2 matches 9 bases. The source is a woman between 45 and 65 years old with COVID-19, enrolled during active disease. Sequenced input: peripheral blood. CDR3 in amino acids: CASSGPGLAGKETQYF. CDR3 DNA sequence: TGTGCCAGCAGCGGTCCGGGACTAGCTGGAAAAGAGACCCAGTACTTC. Full variable domain (outside the CDR3, taken from reference TRBV9 and TRBJ2-5): DSGVTQTPKHLITATGQRVTLRCSPRSGDLSVYWYQQSLDQGLQFLIQYYNGEERAKGNILERFSAQQFPDLHSELNLSSLELGDSALYFCASSGPGLAGKETQYFGPGTRLLVL.